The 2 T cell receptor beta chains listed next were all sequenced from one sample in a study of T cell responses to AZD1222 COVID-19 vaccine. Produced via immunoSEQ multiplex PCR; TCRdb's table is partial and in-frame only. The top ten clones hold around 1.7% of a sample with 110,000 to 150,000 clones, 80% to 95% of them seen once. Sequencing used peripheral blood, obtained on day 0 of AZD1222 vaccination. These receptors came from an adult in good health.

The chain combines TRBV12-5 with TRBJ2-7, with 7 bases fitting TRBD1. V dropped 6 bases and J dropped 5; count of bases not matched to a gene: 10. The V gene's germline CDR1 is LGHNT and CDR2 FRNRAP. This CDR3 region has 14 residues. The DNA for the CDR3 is TGTGCTAGTGGGCCCGGGACAGCACGGAACGAGCAGTACTTC. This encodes CASGPGTARNEQYF.

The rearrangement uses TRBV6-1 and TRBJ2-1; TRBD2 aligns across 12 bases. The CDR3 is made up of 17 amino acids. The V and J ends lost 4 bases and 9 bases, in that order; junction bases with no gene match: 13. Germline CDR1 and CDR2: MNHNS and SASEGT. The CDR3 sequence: CASSGQGLAGSRGEQFF. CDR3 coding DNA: TGTGCCAGCAGTGGACAAGGACTAGCGGGAAGCAGAGGTGAGCAGTTCTTC.